The 31 T cell receptor beta chains given below trace back to one sample, sequenced in a study of T cell repertoires in cytomegalovirus infection. Via MiXCR, TCRdb re-called the reads, giving one row per CDR3 protein. The table has 150,000 to 200,000 distinct CDR3 sequences, roughly 28% seen once. The sample comprised PBMCs. The receptors here all came from a human donor in good health (CMV status not recorded). Some clones in this sample may be carry-over from other donors' samples.

In its sample, this clonotype ranks as medium-sized. This chain links TRBV7-2 with TRBJ1-1; no firm D call. The CDR3 has 16 amino acids. Germline V CDR1 and CDR2: SGHTA, FQGNSA. Trimming took off 0 bases at V and 4 bases at J, with 15 bases between the two ends. CDR3 coding DNA: TGTGCCAGCAGCTTAGCGCTAGGTTCGGGCAGCACTGAAGCTTTCTTT. Translating it yields CASSLALGSGSTEAFF.

The V and J genes are TRBV11-2 and TRBJ2-1, with 12 bases fitting TRBD2. The CDR3 is made up of 16 amino acids. With 7 bases clipped from V and 2 bases from J, the junction kept 6 bases outside the gene matches. Germline V gene data show CDR1 as SGHAT and CDR2 as FQNNGV. In DNA form, the CDR3 reads TGTGCCAGCACCCCATCTAGCGGGGGGGCCTACAATGAGCAGTTCTTC. Its translation is CASTPSSGGAYNEQFF.

The CDR3 reads CACGGGIADTQYF. CDR3 DNA sequence: TGTGCCTGCGGGGGGGGGATCGCAGATACGCAGTATTTT. The chain carries TRBV6-5 and TRBJ2-3; 9 bases align to TRBD2. The CDR3 spans 13 residues. CDR1 and CDR2 (germline): MNHEY, SVGAGI. The junction had 7 bases not matched to a gene; V was cut back by 11 bases and J by 4 bases.

The J gene is TRBJ1-1, the V gene TRBV18; D gene ambiguous. Germline loops: CDR1 KGHSH, CDR2 LQKENI. Deletions cut 2 bases from V and 6 bases from J, with 10 bases between. This CDR3 region has 13 residues. The CDR3: CASSPILGSEAFF. The DNA of the CDR3 is TGTGCCAGCTCACCAATCTTGGGATCTGAAGCTTTCTTT.

A few counts support this clonotype. The chain employs TRBV15 and TRBJ1-1; possible D gene TRBD1, 6 bases. The length of the CDR3 is 13 residues. Looked up from germline, CDR1 is LNHNV and CDR2 is YYDKDF (reference sequence). Trimming stripped 1 base from V and 5 bases from J, with 8 bases between. The CDR3, as DNA: TGTGCCACCAGCAGAGCAGGGGAAACTGAAGCTTTCTTT. It is translated as CATSRAGETEAFF.

This clonotype has only a few counts. The gene calls are TRBV5-1 and TRBJ2-1; 8 bases line up with TRBD2. After removal of 7 bases from V and 4 bases from J, the junction contained 13 bases not matched to a gene. The germline CDR1 and CDR2 sequences are SGHRS and YFSETQ. CDR3 length equals 16 residues. The CDR3 region has the DNA TGCGCCAGCCGCGGCGGGGGGTCCTCCATGTACAATGAGCAGTTCTTC. Its protein product is CASRGGGSSMYNEQFF.

This chain connects TRBV9 to TRBJ2-6; D is undetermined. Trimming removed 2 bases from V and 0 bases from J, with 12 bases in between. There are 17 residues in the CDR3. CDR1 is SGDLS, CDR2 YYNGEE, per germline. The CDR3 region has the DNA TGTGCCAGCAGCGTGTCTCCTAGATCCTCTGGGGCCAACGTCCTGACTTTC. The encoded protein is CASSVSPRSSGANVLTF. Full variable domain (outside the CDR3, taken from reference TRBV9 and TRBJ2-6): DSGVTQTPKHLITATGQRVTLRCSPRSGDLSVYWYQQSLDQGLQFLIQYYNGEERAKGNILERFSAQQFPDLHSELNLSSLELGDSALYFCASSVSPRSSGANVLTFGAGSRLTVL.

The chain employs TRBV5-6 and TRBJ2-7; maybe TRBD2 (5 bases). In germline, CDR1 is SGHDT, CDR2 YYEEEE. With 3 bases removed from V and 5 bases from J, the gap between germline ends came to 12 bases. The CDR3 consists of 13 residues. DNA for the CDR3: TGTGCCAGCAGCTGGAGGAACTACAACGAGCAGTACTTC. It is translated as CASSWRNYNEQYF. Supplemented by reference TRBV5-6 and TRBJ2-7, the full variable domain reads DAGVTQSPTHLIKTRGQQVTLRCSPKSGHDTVSWYQQALGQGPQFIFQYYEEEERQRGNFPDRFSGHQFPNYSSELNVNALLLGDSALYLCASSWRNYNEQYFGPGTRLTVT.

The chain combines TRBV12-3 or TRBV12-4 with TRBJ1-1; D unresolved. Trimming removed 5 bases at V and 2 bases at J, with 0 bases between. The CDR3 is 10 residues long. CDR3 DNA: TGTGCCAGCAGTAACACTGAAGCTTTCTTT. It encodes CASSNTEAFF.

The J gene is TRBJ2-2, the V gene TRBV5-1; 8 nucleotides line up with TRBD1. Losses at the gene ends were 7 bases for V and 0 bases for J; bases not matched to a gene: 8. Germline V gene sequence: CDR1 SGHRS, CDR2 YFSETQ. The CDR3 runs 16 residues. This chain's CDR3 is CASGHRTGSNTGELFF. In nucleotides, the CDR3 is TGCGCCAGCGGCCATCGGACAGGGTCGAACACCGGGGAGCTGTTTTTT.

The rearrangement links TRBV7-6 to TRBJ1-1; 7 positions match TRBD1. CDR1 is SGHVS, CDR2 FNYEAQ, per germline. The CDR3 is made up of 14 amino acids. J gave up 2 bases and V 6 bases, and 6 bases lay outside the gene matches. CDR3 loop: CASSMGTVNTEAFF. DNA of the CDR3: TGTGCCAGCAGTATGGGGACAGTCAACACTGAAGCTTTCTTT.

This clonotype was counted at least ten times. The genes are TRBV7-2 and TRBJ1-2; 8 bases are shared with TRBD1. V trimming: 1 base; J trimming: 3 bases; junction bases outside the gene matches: 4. This CDR3 has 15 residues. Germline values: CDR1 SGHTA, CDR2 FQGNSA. CDR3 in DNA: TGTGCCAGCAGCTTAGGGGCGGACAGGGACTATGGCTACACCTTC. Protein sequence: CASSLGADRDYGYTF. The variable domain in full, completed from reference TRBV7-2 and TRBJ1-2, reads GAGVSQSPSNKVTEKGKDVELRCDPISGHTALYWYRQSLGQGLEFLIYFQGNSAPDKSGLPSDRFSAERTGGSVSTLTIQRTQQEDSAVYLCASSLGADRDYGYTFGSGTRLTVV.

The chain recombines TRBV6-2 or TRBV6-3 with TRBJ2-7, with D perhaps TRBD1 or TRBD2 (5 bases each). V was clipped by 6 bases and J by 4 bases, with 16 bases between them. The CDR3 consists of 14 residues. CDR1 is MNHEY and CDR2 is SVGEGT in the germline V gene. CDR3 loop: CASRSPGRRYEQYF. In DNA, the CDR3 is TGTGCCAGCAGATCTCCGGGACGGAGATACGAGCAGTACTTC.

At least ten counts were recorded for this clonotype. The rearrangement uses TRBV7-8 and TRBJ2-7, with 7 bases identical to TRBD1. Germline V CDR1 and CDR2: SGHVS, FQNEAQ. V shed 2 bases and J 3 bases; nucleotides not matched to a gene: 10. The CDR3 is 16 amino acids. The CDR3: CASSLIVGDRSYEQYF. In DNA, the CDR3 is TGTGCCAGCAGCTTAATCGTAGGGGACAGAAGCTACGAGCAGTACTTC.

V gene TRBV7-2 combines with J gene TRBJ2-2, with D tentatively TRBD1 or TRBD2 (6 bases each). The V gene lost 1 base and the J gene lost 1 base, with 13 bases spanning the gap. CDR1 is SGHTA, CDR2 FQGNSA, per germline. The CDR3 length is 17 residues. The CDR3 nucleotides are TGTGCCAGCAGCTTAGTGCCCGGGGGCCTGAACACCGGGGAGCTGTTTTTT. Its protein is CASSLVPGGLNTGELFF.

CDR3 nucleotides: TGCGCCAGCAGCCACAGGGACACCACCTACGAGCAGTACTTC. Translating gives CASSHRDTTYEQYF. The V and J genes are TRBV4-3 and TRBJ2-7; D may be TRBD1 (6 bases). With 3 bases removed from V and 2 bases from J, the gap between germline ends came to 11 bases. The CDR3 runs to 14 residues. CDR1 and CDR2 (germline): LGHNA, YSLEER.

The J gene is TRBJ2-2, the V gene TRBV27; the D gene is possibly TRBD1 (5 bases). Per germline, CDR1 MNHEY and CDR2 SMNVEV (reference sequence). This CDR3 is 14 amino acids long. The V end was cut by 6 bases, the J end by 7 bases, with 15 bases between. Here the CDR3 DNA reads TGTGCCAGCAGCCCCCACGGACAAAGCGGGGAGCTGTTTTTT. The encoded protein is CASSPHGQSGELFF.

CDR3 amino acids: CASRADPGSNQPQHF. The CDR3 region has the DNA TGTGCCAGCAGGGCTGACCCGGGGAGCAATCAGCCCCAGCATTTT. The chain couples TRBV2 to TRBJ1-5, with no clear D. This CDR3 is 15 amino acids long. V shed 6 bases and J shed 1 base, with 13 bases lying between them. Germline assignment: CDR1 SNHLY and CDR2 FYNNEI.

The rearrangement uses TRBV5-1 and TRBJ1-6, with D uncertain. The germline CDR1 and CDR2 sequences are SGHRS and YFSETQ. V was pared by 4 bases and J by 10 bases, with 24 bases between. CDR3 length equals 17 residues. The chain's CDR3 is CASSHNSKGPDWSPLHF. CDR3 bases: TGCGCCAGCAGCCATAACTCAAAAGGGCCAGATTGGTCACCCCTCCACTTT.

This clonotype has more than one count but fewer than ten. The chain employs TRBV12-5 and TRBJ2-5; 10 nucleotides agree with TRBD1. Losses at the gene ends were 4 bases for V and 6 bases for J; bases not matched to a gene: 5. The CDR3 loop spans 14 amino acids. Germline V gives CDR1 LGHNT, CDR2 FRNRAP. Written as DNA, the CDR3 is TGTGCTAGTGGTTCGGGGACAGGGGAACAGACCCAGTACTTC. Translating gives CASGSGTGEQTQYF.

This clonotype was observed many times. The V call is TRBV7-2, the J call TRBJ2-2; D not resolved. CDR1 is SGHTA and CDR2 is FQGNSA in the germline V gene. Trimming shortened V by 5 bases and J by 7 bases, and 11 bases separated the two germline ends. The CDR3 loop spans 13 amino acids. The CDR3, as DNA: TGTGCCAGCAGCCAGCGAAGACACGGGGAGCTGTTTTTT. Translation: CASSQRRHGELFF.

This clonotype was recorded a few times. The chain carries TRBV7-9 and TRBJ2-5, with D perhaps TRBD2 (6 bases). CDR1 is SEHNR and CDR2 is FQNEAQ in the germline V gene (reference sequence). The CDR3 length is 14 residues. Trimming took 5 bases from V and 4 from J, leaving 14 bases between them. The chain's CDR3 is CASSLREVSETQYF. The CDR3 region has the DNA TGTGCCAGCAGCCTTAGGGAGGTATCAGAGACCCAGTACTTC.

The chain recombines TRBV3-1 with TRBJ2-1, with 7 bases lining up with TRBD2. The trim removed 6 bases at V and 9 bases at J, leaving 5 bases unmatched. Germline-derived CDR1 and CDR2 are LGHDT and YNNKEL (reference sequence). The CDR3 contains 12 residues. The CDR3, as DNA: TGTGCCAGCAGAGGGGAGGGGCCTGAGCAGTTCTTC. It is translated as CASRGEGPEQFF.

This clonotype has just a few counts. The CDR3 loop is CASSVGLGDTQYF. CDR3 DNA sequence: TGTGCCAGCAGCGTAGGGCTTGGAGATACGCAGTATTTT. This sequence joins TRBV9 and TRBJ2-3; D gene ambiguous. The CDR3 runs 13 residues. The ends were cut back, 0 bases at V and 5 bases at J, with 7 bases in the middle. Germline V gene sequence: CDR1 SGDLS, CDR2 YYNGEE.

V gene TRBV7-3 combines with J gene TRBJ2-5, with no clear D. The CDR3 is 15 amino acids. The germline CDR1 and CDR2 sequences are SGHTA and FQGTGA. V lost 1 base to trimming and J lost 3 bases, with 12 bases between them. The CDR3 bases are TGTGCCAGCAGCTTAAGCTGGGGTCCTGAAGAGACCCAGTACTTC. Its translation is CASSLSWGPEETQYF. Drawing the rest from reference TRBV7-3 and TRBJ2-5, the complete variable domain is GAGVSQTPSNKVTEKGKYVELRCDPISGHTALYWYRQSLGQGPEFLIYFQGTGAADDSGLPNDRFFAVRPEGSVSTLKIQRTERGDSAVYLCASSLSWGPEETQYFGPGTRLLVL.

There are many counts of this clonotype. This chain uses TRBV7-2 with TRBJ2-2; D may match TRBD1 or TRBD2 (5 bases each). This CDR3 is 15 amino acids long. Deletions cut 3 bases from V and 1 base from J, with 9 bases between. Germline values: CDR1 SGHTA, CDR2 FQGNSA. This CDR3 reads CASSFGTVNTGELFF. As DNA, the CDR3 is TGTGCCAGCAGCTTCGGGACGGTGAACACCGGGGAGCTGTTTTTT.

The chain is built from TRBV15 and TRBJ1-1, with D possibly TRBD1 on 5 matching bases. The germline V and J ends were trimmed by 0 bases and 0 bases, with 8 bases remaining between them. CDR1 and CDR2 from the germline V gene are LNHNV and YYDKDF (reference sequence). CDR3 length: 15 amino acids. The CDR3 bases are TGTGCCACCAGCAGAGATCGACAGTTGAACACTGAAGCTTTCTTT. Residues: CATSRDRQLNTEAFF.

The chain couples TRBV20-1 to TRBJ1-5; 7 bases match TRBD1. Trimming took 7 bases from V and 2 from J; bases not matched to a gene: 11. The germline V gene has CDR1 DFQATT and CDR2 SNEGSKA (reference sequence). The CDR3 covers 15 residues. CDR3 residues: CSVQRGPSRNQPQHF. The CDR3 DNA reads TGCAGTGTCCAGAGGGGGCCATCGCGCAATCAGCCCCAGCATTTT.

Concerning this clonotype itself: The conserved phenylalanine or tryptophan normally closing the CDR3 is absent here, so this likely arose from a read error. The chain has TRBV11-2 and TRBJ2-3; D gene unclear. Germline CDR1 is SGHAT and CDR2 is FQNNGV. The CDR3 has 20 residues. The germline V and J ends were trimmed by 2 bases and 0 bases, with 24 bases remaining between them. CDR3 protein: CASSLFAGSNSDGSTDTQYV. CDR3 DNA sequence: TGTGCCAGCAGCTTATTCGCAGGAAGTAATTCGGACGGGAGCACAGATACGCAGTATGTT.

This clonotype appeared many times. The chain combines TRBV7-8 with TRBJ2-5, with 7 bases aligning to TRBD1. Germline V gene data show CDR1 as SGHVS and CDR2 as FQNEAQ. There are 14 residues in the CDR3. The junction had 6 bases not matched to a gene; V was cut back by 5 bases and J by 3 bases. CDR3 in amino acids: CASSPTGSKETQYF. The DNA of the CDR3 is TGTGCCAGCAGCCCGACAGGGTCTAAAGAGACCCAGTACTTC.

This clonotype was observed a handful of times. The chain has TRBV27 and TRBJ1-5, with D possibly being TRBD1 (5 bases). V was clipped by 5 bases and J by 4 bases, with 18 bases between them. CDR1 is MNHEY and CDR2 is SMNVEV in the germline V gene (reference sequence). The CDR3 spans 16 residues. CDR3 sequence reads: CASSPYEGMGNQPQHF. Written as DNA, the CDR3 is TGTGCCAGCAGTCCGTATGAGGGGATGGGGAATCAGCCCCAGCATTTT.